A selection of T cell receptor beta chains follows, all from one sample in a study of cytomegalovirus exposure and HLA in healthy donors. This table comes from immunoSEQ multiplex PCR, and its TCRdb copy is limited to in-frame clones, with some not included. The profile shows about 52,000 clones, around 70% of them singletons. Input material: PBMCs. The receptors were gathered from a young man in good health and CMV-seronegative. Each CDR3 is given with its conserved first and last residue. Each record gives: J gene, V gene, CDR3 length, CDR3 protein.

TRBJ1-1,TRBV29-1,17,CSVEEAGQGRQNTEAFF
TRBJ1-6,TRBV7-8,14,CASSSPDRGSPLHF
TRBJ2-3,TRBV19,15,CASRVAGGPTDTQYF
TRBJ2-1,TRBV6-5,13,CASLSGRADEQFF
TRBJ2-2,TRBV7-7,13,CASSLAGDGELFF
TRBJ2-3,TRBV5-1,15,CASSAGLGPTDTQYF
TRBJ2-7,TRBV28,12,CASSFTFGEQYF
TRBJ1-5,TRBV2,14,CASTIRQGNQPQHF
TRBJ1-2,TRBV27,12,CASSSRGYGYTF
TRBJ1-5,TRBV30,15,CAWSPTGRGNQPQHF
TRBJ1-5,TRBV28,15,CASSLGLIGDQPQHF
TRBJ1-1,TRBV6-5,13,CASRVQGATEAFF
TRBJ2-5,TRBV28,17,CASSGLAGGDSQETQYF
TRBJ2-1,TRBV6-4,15,CASSGTSGGYNEQFF
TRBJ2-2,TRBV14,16,CASSQDLPGPAGELFF
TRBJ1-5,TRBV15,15,CATSREHSADQPQHF
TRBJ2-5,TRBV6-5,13,CASSRPGVETQYF
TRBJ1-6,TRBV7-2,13,CASSSTGLSPLHF
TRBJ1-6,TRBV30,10,CAWRRQSLHF
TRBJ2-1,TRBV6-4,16,CASRADSFFPYNEQFF
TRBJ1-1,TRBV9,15,CASSAPGTGLAEAFF
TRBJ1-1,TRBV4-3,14,CASSPGHQNTEAFF
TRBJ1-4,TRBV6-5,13,CASSYSHNEKLFF
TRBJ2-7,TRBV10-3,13,CAILLPDRGEQYF
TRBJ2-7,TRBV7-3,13,CASSRTASYEQYF
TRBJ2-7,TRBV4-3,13,CASSHLSQGLKYF
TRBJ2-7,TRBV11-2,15,CASSFDGQVSYEQYF
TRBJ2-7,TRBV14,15,CASSHGAGGPYEQYF
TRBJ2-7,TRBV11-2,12,CASSLGGASLYF
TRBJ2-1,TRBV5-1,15,CASSPATSGLGEQFF
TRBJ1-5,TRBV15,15,CATSRDRQAHQPQHF
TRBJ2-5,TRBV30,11,CAWADREDQYF
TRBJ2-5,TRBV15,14,CATRVGTGDRTQYF
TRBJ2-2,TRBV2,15,CATSRGPTNTGELFF
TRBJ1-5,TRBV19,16,CASSTAGTGSASAQHF
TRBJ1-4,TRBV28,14,CASSYRVTNEKLFF
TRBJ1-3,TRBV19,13,CASSRTTGNTIYF
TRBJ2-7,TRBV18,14,CASSPLGGGYEQYF
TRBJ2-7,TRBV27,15,CASTQAGTGPYEQYF
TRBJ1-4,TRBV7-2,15,CASSFRGATNEKLFF
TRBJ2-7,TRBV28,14,CASSSYGGSYEQYF
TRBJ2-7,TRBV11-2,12,CASSLGHYEQYF
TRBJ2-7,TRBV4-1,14,CASSHLAGAYEQYF
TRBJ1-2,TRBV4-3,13,CASSHNSFYGYTF
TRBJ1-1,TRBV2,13,CASRTGWNTEAFF
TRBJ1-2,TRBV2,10,CASSSRGYTF
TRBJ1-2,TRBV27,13,CASTTAGAYGYTF
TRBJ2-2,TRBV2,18,CASRLTGTSGVNTGELFF
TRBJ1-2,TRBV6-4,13,CASSGQGYYGYTF
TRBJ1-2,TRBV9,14,CASSPGTGNYGYTF
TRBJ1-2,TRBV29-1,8,CSPGGYTF
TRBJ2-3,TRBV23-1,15,CASLRTGDNTDTQYF
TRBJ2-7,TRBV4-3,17,CASSQEGTSGRVYEQYF